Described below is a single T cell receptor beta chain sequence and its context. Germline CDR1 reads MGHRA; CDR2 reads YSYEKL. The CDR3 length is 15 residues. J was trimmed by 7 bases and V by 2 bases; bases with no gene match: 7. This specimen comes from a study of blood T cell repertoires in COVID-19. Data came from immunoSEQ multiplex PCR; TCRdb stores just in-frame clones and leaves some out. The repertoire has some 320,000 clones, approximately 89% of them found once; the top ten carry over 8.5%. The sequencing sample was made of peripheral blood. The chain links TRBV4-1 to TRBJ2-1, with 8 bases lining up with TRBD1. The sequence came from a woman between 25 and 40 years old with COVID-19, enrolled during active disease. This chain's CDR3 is CASSQPRDRPNEQFF. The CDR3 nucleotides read TGCGCCAGCAGCCAACCTCGGGACAGGCCAAATGAGCAGTTCTTC.